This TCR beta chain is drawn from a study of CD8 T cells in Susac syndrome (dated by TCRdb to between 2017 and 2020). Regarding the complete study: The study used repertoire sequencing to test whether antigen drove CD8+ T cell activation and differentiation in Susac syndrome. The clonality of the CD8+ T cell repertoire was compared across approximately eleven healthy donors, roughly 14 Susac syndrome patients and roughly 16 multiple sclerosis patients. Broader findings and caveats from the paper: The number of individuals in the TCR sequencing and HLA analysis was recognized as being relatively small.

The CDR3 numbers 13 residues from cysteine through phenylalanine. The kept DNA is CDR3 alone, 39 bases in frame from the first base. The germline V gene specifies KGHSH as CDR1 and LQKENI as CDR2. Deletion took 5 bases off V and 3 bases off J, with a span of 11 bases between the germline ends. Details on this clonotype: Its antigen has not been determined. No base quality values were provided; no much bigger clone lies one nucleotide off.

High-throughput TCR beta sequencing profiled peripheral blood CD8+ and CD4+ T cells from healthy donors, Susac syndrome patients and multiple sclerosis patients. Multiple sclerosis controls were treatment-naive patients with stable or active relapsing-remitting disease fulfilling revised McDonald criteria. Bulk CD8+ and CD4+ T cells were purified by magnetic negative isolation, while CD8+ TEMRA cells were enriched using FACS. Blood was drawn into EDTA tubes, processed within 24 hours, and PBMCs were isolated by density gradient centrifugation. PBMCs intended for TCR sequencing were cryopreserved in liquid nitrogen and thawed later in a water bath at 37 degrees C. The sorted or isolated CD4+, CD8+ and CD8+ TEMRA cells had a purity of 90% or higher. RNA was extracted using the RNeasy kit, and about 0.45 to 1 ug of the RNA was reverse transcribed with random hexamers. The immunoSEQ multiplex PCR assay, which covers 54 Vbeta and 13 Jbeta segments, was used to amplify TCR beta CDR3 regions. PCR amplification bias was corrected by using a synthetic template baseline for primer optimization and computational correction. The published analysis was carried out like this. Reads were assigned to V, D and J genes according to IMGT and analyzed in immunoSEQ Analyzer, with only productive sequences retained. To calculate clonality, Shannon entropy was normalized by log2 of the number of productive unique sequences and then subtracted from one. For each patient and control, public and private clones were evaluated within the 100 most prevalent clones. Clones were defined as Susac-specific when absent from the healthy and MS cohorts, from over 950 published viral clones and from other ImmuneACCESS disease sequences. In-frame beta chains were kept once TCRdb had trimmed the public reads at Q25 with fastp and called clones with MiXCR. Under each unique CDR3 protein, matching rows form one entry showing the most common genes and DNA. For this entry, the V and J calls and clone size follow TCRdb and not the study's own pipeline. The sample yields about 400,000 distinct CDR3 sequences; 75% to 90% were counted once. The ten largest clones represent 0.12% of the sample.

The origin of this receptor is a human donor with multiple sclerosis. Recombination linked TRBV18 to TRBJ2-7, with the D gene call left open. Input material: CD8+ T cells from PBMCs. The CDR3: CASSSDRFYEQYF. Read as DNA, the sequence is TGTGCCAGCTCATCCGACCGGTTCTACGAGCAGTACTTC.